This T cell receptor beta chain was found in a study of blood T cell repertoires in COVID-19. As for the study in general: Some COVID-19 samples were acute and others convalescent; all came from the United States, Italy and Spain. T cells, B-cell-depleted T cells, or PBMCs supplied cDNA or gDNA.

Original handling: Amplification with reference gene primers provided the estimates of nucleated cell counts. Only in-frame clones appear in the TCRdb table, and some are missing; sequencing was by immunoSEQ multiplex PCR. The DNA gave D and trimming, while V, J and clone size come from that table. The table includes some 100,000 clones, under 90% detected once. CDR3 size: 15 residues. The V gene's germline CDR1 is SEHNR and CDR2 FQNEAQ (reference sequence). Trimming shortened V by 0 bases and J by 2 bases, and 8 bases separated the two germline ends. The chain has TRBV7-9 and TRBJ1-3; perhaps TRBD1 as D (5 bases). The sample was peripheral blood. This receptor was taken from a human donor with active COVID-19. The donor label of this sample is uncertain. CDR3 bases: TGTGCCAGCAGCTTAGCGTGGACAACTGGAAACACCATATATTTT. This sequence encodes CASSLAWTTGNTIYF. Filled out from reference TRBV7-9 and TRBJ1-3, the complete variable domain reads DTGVSQNPRHKITKRGQNVTFRCDPISEHNRLYWYRQTLGQGPEFLTYFQNEAQLEKSRLLSDRFSAERPKGSFSTLEIQRTEQGDSAMYLCASSLAWTTGNTIYFGEGSWLTVV.